These T cell receptor beta chains were read from a single sample in a study of T cells in Graves' hyperthyroidism and ophthalmopathy. TCRdb re-derived calls from the multiplex PCR reads in MiXCR, one entry per CDR3 protein. The sample carries hundreds of thousands of distinct CDR3 sequences, more than 30% recorded once. Sequenced material: blood. These receptors were collected from a man aged 18 to 30 with Graves' hyperthyroidism. Each CDR3 is given with its conserved first and last residue. The D gene is left open where the match is weak. The size of a clone is reported for some rows only, either as once, few or many, or as a class for expanded clones.

size	J	D	V	DNA	CDR3
-	TRBJ1-1	-	TRBV9	TGTGCCAGCAGCGTAGCCAGGAGTGACACTGAAGCTTTCTTT	CASSVARSDTEAFF
many	TRBJ2-7	TRBD2	TRBV10-3	TGTGCCGTCCGACTAGCGGGAGGTTACGAGCAGTACTTC	CAVRLAGGYEQYF
-	TRBJ2-5	-	TRBV12-3/TRBV12-4	TGTGCCAGCAGTTTCCAGCAGGCCGAGACCCAGTACTTC	CASSFQQAETQYF
many	TRBJ1-1	-	TRBV29-1	TGCAGCGTTAAAACGAACACTGAAGCTTTCTTT	CSVKTNTEAFF
-	TRBJ1-2	-	TRBV6-5	TGTGCCAGCAGTTACCTCGGATTAGGGGAAGGCTATGGCTACACCTTC	CASSYLGLGEGYGYTF
-	TRBJ1-4	-	TRBV11-2	TGTGCCAGCAGCTTCCCGGGAGCCTTTAATGAAAAACTGTTTTTT	CASSFPGAFNEKLFF
many	TRBJ2-5	-	TRBV5-6	TGTGCCAGCAGCAACCTCCAAGAGACCCAGTACTTC	CASSNLQETQYF
-	TRBJ1-2	-	TRBV4-1	TGCGCCAGCAGCCAAGGACAAAGGTTACGGGACGGCTACACCTTC	CASSQGQRLRDGYTF
many	TRBJ1-1	-	TRBV19	TGTGCCAGTAGCGAACAGGGTTTGATCGACACTGAAGCTTTCTTT	CASSEQGLIDTEAFF
-	TRBJ1-6	TRBD1	TRBV7-6	TGTGCCAGCCGGCAGGGGGGGGGGCTCAGATCACCCCTCCACTTT	CASRQGGGLRSPLHF
few	TRBJ2-7	-	TRBV20-1	TGCAGTGCTAGAGATAGACACGAGGCCTCAGAGCAGTACTTC	CSARDRHEASEQYF
few	TRBJ1-2	-	TRBV7-3	TGTGCCAGCAGCAGGTCCGGAACCGGCGGCTACACCTTC	CASSRSGTGGYTF
-	TRBJ1-6	-	TRBV12-3/TRBV12-4	TGTGCCAGCAGTTTAAGGCAGGCCAATTCACCCCTCCACTTT	CASSLRQANSPLHF
-	TRBJ2-5	-	TRBV29-1	TGCAGCGTTCCCGGGACCATAGAGGGGACCCAGTACTTC	CSVPGTIEGTQYF
many	TRBJ2-5	-	TRBV4-1	TGTGCCAGCAGCCAAGTGGTCCAAGAGACCCAGTACTTC	CASSQVVQETQYF
many	TRBJ2-5	-	TRBV20-1	TGCAGTGTAGCGGCCGAAGAGACCCAGTACTTC	CSVAAEETQYF
-	TRBJ2-7	TRBD1	TRBV7-9	TGTGCCAGCAGCCGACAGGGATCCACCGGGGAGCAGTACTTC	CASSRQGSTGEQYF
many	TRBJ1-1	-	TRBV20-1	TGCAGTGCCTACTCCCCTGGCGACACTGAAGCTTTCTTT	CSAYSPGDTEAFF
-	TRBJ2-5	TRBD2	TRBV7-8	TGTGCCAGCAGCCTAGCGGGGGAGGCCCAGTACTTC	CASSLAGEAQYF
-	TRBJ2-7	-	TRBV4-2	TGTGCCAGCAGCCGGGGGATTTACTACGAGCAGTACTTC	CASSRGIYYEQYF
-	TRBJ2-7	-	TRBV19	TGTGCCAGCGGTGTCGACAGGAATGTCGGCGAGCAGTACTTC	CASGVDRNVGEQYF
-	TRBJ2-5	-	TRBV4-1	TGCGCCAGCAGCCAAGATCTGGTAGGAGAGACCCAGTACTTC	CASSQDLVGETQYF
many	TRBJ2-2	-	TRBV9	TGTGCCAGCCGACGAGACGGGGAGCTGTTTTTT	CASRRDGELFF
-	TRBJ1-1	-	TRBV7-3	TGTGCCAGCAGCTTAACAGGAGGCGTTGACACTGAAGCTTTCTTT	CASSLTGGVDTEAFF
few	TRBJ2-7	TRBD2	TRBV20-1	TGCAGTGCTATTGGACTAGCGGGAGGCTCCGGGTACGAGCAGTACTTC	CSAIGLAGGSGYEQYF
-	TRBJ2-7	TRBD1	TRBV2	TGTGCCAGCAGCGTAGGGGACGGACGGGGACAGCCCCAGCAGTACTTC	CASSVGDGRGQPQQYF